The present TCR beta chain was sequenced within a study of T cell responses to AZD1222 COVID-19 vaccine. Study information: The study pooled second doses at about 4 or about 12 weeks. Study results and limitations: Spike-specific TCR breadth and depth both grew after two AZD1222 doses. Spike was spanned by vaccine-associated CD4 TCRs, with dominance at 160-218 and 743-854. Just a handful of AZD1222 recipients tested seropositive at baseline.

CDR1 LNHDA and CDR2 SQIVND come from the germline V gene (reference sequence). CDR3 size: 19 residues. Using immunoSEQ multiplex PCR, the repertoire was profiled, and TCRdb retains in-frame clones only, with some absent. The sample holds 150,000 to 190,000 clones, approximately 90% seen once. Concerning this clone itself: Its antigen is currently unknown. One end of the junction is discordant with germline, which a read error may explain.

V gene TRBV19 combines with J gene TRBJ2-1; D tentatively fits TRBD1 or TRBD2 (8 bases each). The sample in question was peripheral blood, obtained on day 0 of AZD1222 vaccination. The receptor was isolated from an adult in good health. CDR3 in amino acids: CATSDGQGFSGVSYNEQFF. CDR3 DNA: TGTGCCACTAGTGATGGACAGGGATTTAGCGGGGTTTCCTACAATGAGCAGTTCTTC.